The 9 T cell receptor beta chains given below trace back to one sample, sequenced in a study of T cell clonotyping in hematopoietic cell transplantation. Sequencing was performed with immunoSEQ multiplex PCR; in TCRdb, only in-frame clones are kept and a portion is missing. The table lists roughly 13,000 clones, roughly 84% of them singletons. The time point is: recipient sample about 28 days before transplant, after cytoreduction. This specimen consisted of peripheral blood mononuclear cells, obtained before stem cell transplant. The source is a man between 60 and 75 years old with acute myeloid leukemia. Some clones in this sample may be carry-over from other donors' samples.

The V call is TRBV28, the J call TRBJ1-2; no definite D call. The CDR3 runs 14 residues. V lost 6 bases, J lost 0 bases, and 11 bases lay in between. Germline CDR1 and CDR2: MDHEN and SYDVKM. CDR3 coding DNA: TGTGCCAGCAGACCTCAAGCTTCTAACTATGGCTACACCTTC. This codes for CASRPQASNYGYTF.

This clone was detected once. The chain recombines TRBV19 with TRBJ1-6; unclear D gene. Germline V CDR1 and CDR2: LNHDA, SQIVND (reference sequence). Trimming took off 3 bases at V and 7 bases at J, with 10 bases between the two ends. There are 14 residues in the CDR3. The CDR3 nucleotides are TGTGCCAGTAGTATGCTAGGGCCCAATTCACCCCTCCACTTT. Its translation: CASSMLGPNSPLHF.

This clone has a handful of counts. V and J are TRBV7-2 and TRBJ1-2; TRBD1 matches 9 bases. Germline V gene sequence: CDR1 SGHTA, CDR2 FQGNSA. This CDR3 region has 17 residues. After removal of 0 bases from V and 3 bases from J, the junction contained 8 bases not matched to a gene. The CDR3 DNA reads TGTGCCAGCAGCTTAGCGCGGGGACAGGGAAAGTACTATGGCTACACCTTC. Its protein is CASSLARGQGKYYGYTF.

This clone was observed a few times. This chain uses TRBV10-3 with TRBJ1-2, with TRBD1 matching 12 bases. The CDR3 runs 16 residues. Germline V CDR1 and CDR2: ENHRY, SYGVKD. With V trimmed by 2 bases and J by 10 bases, 11 bases remained unmatched. Here the CDR3 DNA reads TGTGCCATCAGTGAGCCGGGTGGGACAGGGGGCCCGGTCTACACCTTC. Translation: CAISEPGGTGGPVYTF.

This sequence joins TRBV15 and TRBJ2-1; D is uncertain. The CDR3 spans 13 residues. V was shortened by 1 base and J by 4 bases, with 5 bases between the two germline ends. Per the germline V gene, CDR1 is LNHNV and CDR2 is YYDKDF (reference sequence). The DNA for the CDR3 is TGTGCCACCAGCAGAGGCCGGTACAATGAGCAGTTCTTC. It codes for CATSRGRYNEQFF. Complete variable domain (other parts from reference TRBV15 and TRBJ2-1): DAMVIQNPRYQVTQFGKPVTLSCSQTLNHNVMYWYQQKSSQAPKLLFHYYDKDFNNEADTPDNFQSRRPNTSFCFLDIRSPGLGDTAMYLCATSRGRYNEQFFGPGTRLTVL.

This clone was seen a few times. The rearrangement joins TRBV4-1 to TRBJ2-1; TRBD2 matches at 12 bases. The trim removed 8 bases at V and 10 bases at J, leaving 9 bases unmatched. This CDR3 spans 14 amino acids. Looked up from germline, CDR1 is MGHRA and CDR2 is YSYEKL. The DNA of the CDR3 is TGCGCCAGCCAAGAAGGACTAGCGGGACGGGAGCAGTTCTTC. It translates to CASQEGLAGREQFF.

The chain links TRBV7-9 to TRBJ2-7, with TRBD2 matching over 8 bases. CDR3 length: 16 amino acids. The ends lost 6 bases at V and 4 bases at J; junction bases unmatched: 14. CDR1 is SEHNR, CDR2 FQNEAQ, per germline (reference sequence). The DNA of the CDR3 is TGTGCCAGCAGTTTAACGCCCGGGACTAGTATTTACGAGCAGTACTTC. Residues: CASSLTPGTSIYEQYF.

The chain carries TRBV29-1 and TRBJ2-3, with D unresolved. V lost 6 bases to trimming and J lost 1 base, with 11 bases between them. Per the germline V gene, CDR1 is SQVTM and CDR2 is ANQGSEA. This CDR3 contains 13 residues. CDR3 sequence: CSVVLPGTDTQYF. In DNA form, the CDR3 reads TGCAGCGTGGTTTTACCCGGCACAGATACGCAGTATTTT.

This chain connects TRBV6-1 to TRBJ2-5; no clear D gene. Trimming removed 4 bases from V and 5 bases from J, with 11 bases in between. In germline, CDR1 is MNHNS, CDR2 SASEGT. CDR3 length: 13 residues. The CDR3 DNA follows: TGTGCCAGCAGTGTTCATTTCGCGGAGACCCAGTACTTC. The encoded protein is CASSVHFAETQYF.